This TCR beta chain was recorded in a study of blood T cell repertoires in COVID-19. Study at large: Specimens from acute and convalescent COVID-19 originated in the United States, Italy and Spain. Nucleic acid was either cDNA or gDNA, and it came from T cells, B-cell-depleted T cells, or PBMCs.

Germline V gives CDR1 SGHVS, CDR2 FQNEAQ. CDR3 length equals 15 residues. The trim removed 7 bases at V and 3 bases at J, leaving 8 bases unmatched. Only in-frame clones appear in the TCRdb table, and some are missing; sequencing was by immunoSEQ multiplex PCR. Of approximately 120,000 clones detected, approximately 85% appear once; the ten largest clones hold 13%. Specimen: peripheral blood. The genes are TRBV7-8 and TRBJ2-1, with TRBD2 matching over 8 bases. The source is a human donor in a cohort sampled during active COVID-19. CDR3 sequence: CASTPNSGDYNEQFF. CDR3 nucleotide sequence: TGTGCCAGCACCCCCAATAGCGGGGACTACAATGAGCAGTTCTTC.